The entry below describes one TCR beta chain. The same CDR3 is also encoded by other DNA sequences in this sample. This sample was taken from a study of shared clonotypes between healthy human individuals. Original handling: Without quality scores, immunoSEQ junctional reads could not be filtered like full-length reads. TCRdb's table, derived via immunoSEQ multiplex PCR, lists solely in-frame clones and lacks some. That table gives V, J and clone size, and the DNA gave D and trimming. The sample gives some 2,000,000 clones, over 85% of which show up once; about 1.1% is in the top ten. The CDR3 has 13 amino acids. The V gene lost 3 bases and the J gene lost 4 bases, with 10 bases spanning the gap. The germline gives CDR1 SGHVS, CDR2 FNYEAQ. The naive CD8 population came from CD45RO-negative cells selected for CCR7, without terminally differentiated effector memory CD45RA+ cells.

This TCR came from a man aged 18 to 30 in good health. The chain has TRBV7-6 and TRBJ2-7; D is possibly TRBD2 (6 bases). The specimen was naive CD8+ T cells sorted from blood. This CDR3 is CASSFGGTYEQYF. The CDR3, as DNA: TGTGCCAGCAGCTTTGGAGGGACTTACGAGCAGTACTTC.